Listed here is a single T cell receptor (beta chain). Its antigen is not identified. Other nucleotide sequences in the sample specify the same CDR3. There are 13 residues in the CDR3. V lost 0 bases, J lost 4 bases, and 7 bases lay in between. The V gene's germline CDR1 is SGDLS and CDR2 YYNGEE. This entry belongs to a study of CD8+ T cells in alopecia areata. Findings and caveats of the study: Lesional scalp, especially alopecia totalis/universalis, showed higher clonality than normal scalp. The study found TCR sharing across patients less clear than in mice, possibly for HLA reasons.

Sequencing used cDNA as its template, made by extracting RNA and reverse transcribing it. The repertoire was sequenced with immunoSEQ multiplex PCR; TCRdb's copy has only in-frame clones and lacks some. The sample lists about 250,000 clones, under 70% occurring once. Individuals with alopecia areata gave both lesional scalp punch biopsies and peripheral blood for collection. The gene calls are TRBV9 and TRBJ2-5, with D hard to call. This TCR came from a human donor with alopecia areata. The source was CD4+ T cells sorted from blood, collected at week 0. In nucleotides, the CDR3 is TGTGCCAGCAGCGTAGAAGGGTTAGAGACCCAGTACTTC. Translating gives CASSVEGLETQYF.